A selection of T cell receptor beta chains follows, all from one sample in a study of identical twins. TCRdb passed the 5' RACE reads through MiXCR, listing each CDR3 protein once. The table lists approximately 700,000 distinct CDR3 sequences, about 20% of them singletons. The same sample was also studied in work on T cells expressing NK-cell markers.

Specimen: PBMCs. The receptors were sampled from a woman between 18 and 30 years old in good health. Both conserved end residues are part of each CDR3. The D gene is left open where the match is weak. A row's size may be missing; if present it is once, few, many or a size class.

TRBD2 | few | TRBJ2-2 | TRBV10-1 | TGCGCCAGCAGTGTTCTAGCGGGAGGTAGTGAGCTGTTTTTT | CASSVLAGGSELFF
. | . | TRBJ2-5 | TRBV10-3 | TGTGCCATCAGCCAGGGAAAAGAGACCCAGTACTTC | CAISQGKETQYF
. | few | TRBJ2-7 | TRBV7-9 | TGTGCCAGCAGCCACAACGTCTACGAGCAGTACTTC | CASSHNVYEQYF
. | few | TRBJ1-1 | TRBV7-8 | TGTGCCAGCAGCTTACGGTCAGGGTATGTTCGCACTGAAGCTTTCTTT | CASSLRSGYVRTEAFF
. | . | TRBJ2-1 | TRBV10-3 | TGTGCCACCTCAAACGCAGGGAGCTCCTACAATGAGCAGTTCTTC | CATSNAGSSYNEQFF
TRBD2 | few | TRBJ2-3 | TRBV5-6 | TGTGCCAGCAGCTTGGCGGGGGGTCTTCCTAGTAGCACAGATACGCAGTATTTT | CASSLAGGLPSSTDTQYF
. | few | TRBJ2-5 | TRBV4-1 | TGCGCCAGCAGCCAAGATACGGAGGAGACCCAGTACTTC | CASSQDTEETQYF
TRBD2 | few | TRBJ2-3 | TRBV29-1 | TGCAGCGTTACGTGGCGGGGGGGCACAGATACGCAGTATTTT | CSVTWRGGTDTQYF
. | few | TRBJ2-5 | TRBV18 | TGTGCCAGCTCGCGACAGGCTAGGTACCAAGAGACCCAGTACTTC | CASSRQARYQETQYF
TRBD2 | few | TRBJ2-1 | TRBV24-1 | TGTGCCCCGTGGTTGGGGACTAGCGCTTACAATGAGCAGTTCTTC | CAPWLGTSAYNEQFF
. | . | TRBJ2-1 | TRBV5-1 | TGCGCCAGCAGCCTTGCTGGAGGGGGTTATGGGCAGTTCTTC | CASSLAGGGYGQFF
. | . | TRBJ1-1 | TRBV27 | TGTGCCAGCAGTTCCCACGGGTTCACTGAAGCTTTCTTT | CASSSHGFTEAFF
. | few | TRBJ2-3 | TRBV5-1 | TGCGCCAGCAGCTTGACTAGCAGGAGGTCCACAGATACGCAGTATTTT | CASSLTSRRSTDTQYF
. | few | TRBJ2-7 | TRBV20-1 | TGCAGCCCGGGAGAGGCGGGAAATCCCGACGAGCAGTACTTC | CSPGEAGNPDEQYF
TRBD2 | . | TRBJ2-5 | TRBV9 | TGTGCCAGCAGCGTGACTAGCGAGAGGGAGACCCAGTACTTC | CASSVTSERETQYF
. | . | TRBJ2-7 | TRBV12-3/TRBV12-4 | TGTGCCAGCAGTTTAAACTACTACGAGCAGTACTTC | CASSLNYYEQYF